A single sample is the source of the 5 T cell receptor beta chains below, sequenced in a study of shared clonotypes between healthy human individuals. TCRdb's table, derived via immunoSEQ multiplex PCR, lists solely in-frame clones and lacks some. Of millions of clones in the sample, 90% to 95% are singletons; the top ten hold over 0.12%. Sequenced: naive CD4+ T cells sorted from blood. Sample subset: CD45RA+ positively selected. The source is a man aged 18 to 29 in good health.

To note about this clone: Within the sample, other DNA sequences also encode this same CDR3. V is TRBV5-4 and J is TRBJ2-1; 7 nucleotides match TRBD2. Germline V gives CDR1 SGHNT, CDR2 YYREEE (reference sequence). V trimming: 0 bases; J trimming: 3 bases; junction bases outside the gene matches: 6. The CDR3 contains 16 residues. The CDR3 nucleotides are TGTGCCAGCAGCTTGGCCCCTAGCGGAAGCTACAATGAGCAGTTCTTC. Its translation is CASSLAPSGSYNEQFF.

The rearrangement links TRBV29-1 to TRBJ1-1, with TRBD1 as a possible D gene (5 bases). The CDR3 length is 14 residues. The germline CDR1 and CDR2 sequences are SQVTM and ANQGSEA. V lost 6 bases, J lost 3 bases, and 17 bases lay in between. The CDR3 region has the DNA TGCAGCGTAGAACAGCATCTAGGGGACACTGAAGCTTTCTTT. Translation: CSVEQHLGDTEAFF.

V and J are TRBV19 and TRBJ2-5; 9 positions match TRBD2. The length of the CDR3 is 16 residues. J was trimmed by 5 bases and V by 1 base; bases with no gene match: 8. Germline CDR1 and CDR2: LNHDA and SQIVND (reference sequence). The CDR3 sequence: CASSIGGGRVSETQYF. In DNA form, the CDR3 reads TGTGCCAGTAGTATAGGAGGCGGGAGGGTATCTGAGACCCAGTACTTC.

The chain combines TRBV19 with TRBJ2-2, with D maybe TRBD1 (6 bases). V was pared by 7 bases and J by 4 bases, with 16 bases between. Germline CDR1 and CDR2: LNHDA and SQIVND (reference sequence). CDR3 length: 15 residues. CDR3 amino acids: CASIQQGSSTGELFF. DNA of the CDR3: TGTGCCAGTATTCAACAGGGTTCTTCCACCGGGGAGCTGTTTTTT.

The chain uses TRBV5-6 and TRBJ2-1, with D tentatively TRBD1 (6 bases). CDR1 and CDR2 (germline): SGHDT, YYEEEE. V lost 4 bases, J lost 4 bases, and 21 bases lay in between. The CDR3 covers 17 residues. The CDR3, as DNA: TGTGCCAGCAGCCCCAACCTACAGGGCCCTATATACAATGAGCAGTTCTTC. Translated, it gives CASSPNLQGPIYNEQFF.